The 14 T cell receptor beta chains reported below all come from one sample, sequenced in a study of chemoradiotherapy in HPV16-positive cancers. Method: immunoSEQ multiplex PCR; TCRdb's copy keeps in-frame clones and lacks some. The repertoire holds about 7,500 clones, with about 88% as singletons. Collection of the sample occurred from a patient who underwent chemoradiotherapy. The receptors here all came from a human donor with HPV-associated anogenital cancer.

This clone was seen once. The chain combines TRBV5-4 with TRBJ2-5; 8 bases fit TRBD1. J was trimmed by 6 bases and V by 2 bases; bases with no gene match: 6. The germline CDR1 and CDR2 sequences are SGHNT and YYREEE (reference sequence). This CDR3 has 14 residues. The CDR3, as DNA: TGTGCCAGCAGCTTCATGTCAGGGGGCAAGACCCAGTACTTC. It yields the protein CASSFMSGGKTQYF. The full variable domain, completed using reference TRBV5-4 and TRBJ2-5, is ETGVTQSPTHLIKTRGQQVTLRCSSQSGHNTVSWYQQALGQGPQFIFQYYREEENGRGNFPPRFSGLQFPNYSSELNVNALELDDSALYLCASSFMSGGKTQYFGPGTRLLVL.

The genes are TRBV5-1 and TRBJ2-1; the D gene is possibly TRBD1 (5 bases). This CDR3 has 14 residues. The germline V and J ends were trimmed by 0 bases and 4 bases, with 8 bases remaining between them. Germline V gene lookup returns CDR1 SGHRS and CDR2 YFSETQ. CDR3 DNA: TGCGCCAGCAGCTTGGAACAGGATTACAATGAGCAGTTCTTC. It codes for CASSLEQDYNEQFF.

The chain combines TRBV29-1 with TRBJ1-2; D uncertain. CDR1 is SQVTM and CDR2 is ANQGSEA in the germline V gene. Trimming pared 3 bases from V and 6 bases from J, leaving 14 bases between. The CDR3 is 13 residues long. The CDR3 DNA is TGCAGCGTTGATATGTCAACCGGGGATGGCTACACCTTC. It is translated as CSVDMSTGDGYTF.

The rearrangement links TRBV25-1 to TRBJ2-5; tentative D call: TRBD1 (6 bases). V lost 1 base to trimming and J lost 2 bases, with 17 bases between them. CDR3 size: 17 residues. Looked up from germline, CDR1 is MGHDK and CDR2 is SYGVNS. The CDR3 is CASSEFGRDTVQETQYF. The CDR3, as DNA: TGTGCCAGCAGTGAATTTGGCCGGGACACAGTACAAGAGACCCAGTACTTC.

The chain is built from TRBV27 and TRBJ1-1, with D possibly being TRBD1 (6 bases). Germline-derived CDR1 and CDR2 are MNHEY and SMNVEV (reference sequence). Trimming shortened V by 5 bases and J by 7 bases, and 20 bases separated the two germline ends. CDR3 length equals 15 residues. Here the CDR3 DNA reads TGTGCCAGCAGTCGTCAACAGGGAAGAGTTAGTGAAGCTTTCTTT. Its translation: CASSRQQGRVSEAFF.

This clone appeared a single time. The chain is built from TRBV27 and TRBJ2-7, with TRBD1 as a possible D gene (6 bases). The CDR3 length is 17 residues. CDR1 MNHEY and CDR2 SMNVEV come from the germline V gene (reference sequence). Deletions cut 2 bases from V and 0 bases from J, with 17 bases between. In nucleotides, the CDR3 is TGTGCCAGCAGTTTAAATCATTGGGGACAAACCTCCTACGAGCAGTACTTC. Protein product: CASSLNHWGQTSYEQYF.

The gene calls are TRBV5-1 and TRBJ2-1, with 7 bases identical to TRBD2. Germline V gene lookup returns CDR1 SGHRS and CDR2 YFSETQ. V was pared by 0 bases and J by 3 bases, with 3 bases of the junction left unmatched. This CDR3 has 15 amino acids. CDR3 region: CASSLATSSYNEQFF. CDR3 nucleotides: TGCGCCAGCAGCTTGGCGACTAGCAGCTACAATGAGCAGTTCTTC.

In DNA form, the CDR3 reads TGTGCCAGCAGGGGTGGGTATAATTCACCCCTCCACTTT. Encoded protein: CASRGGYNSPLHF. The rearrangement uses TRBV5-6 and TRBJ1-6, with D unresolved. With 5 bases removed from V and 4 bases from J, the gap between germline ends came to 7 bases. Germline lookup yields CDR1 SGHDT and CDR2 YYEEEE. The CDR3 loop spans 13 amino acids.

This chain joins TRBV10-2 and TRBJ2-1, with 8 bases aligning to TRBD2. CDR3 size: 13 residues. Germline assignment: CDR1 WSHSY and CDR2 SAAADI. Germline trimming cut 5 bases from V and 6 bases from J; bases unmatched to any gene: 3. The CDR3 protein is CASSIGLANEQFF. CDR3 DNA: TGCGCCAGCAGTATAGGACTAGCCAATGAGCAGTTCTTC.

As DNA, the CDR3 is TGTGCCAGCAGTGGAGACCCACCTAGCTCCTACAATGAGCAGTTCTTC. This gives the protein CASSGDPPSSYNEQFF. This chain uses TRBV6-1 with TRBJ2-1; D is uncertain. The CDR3 covers 16 residues. V shed 4 bases and J shed 0 bases, with 13 bases lying between them. Germline V CDR1 and CDR2: MNHNS, SASEGT.

This chain joins TRBV2 and TRBJ1-5, with D possibly TRBD1 on 5 matching bases. CDR3 length: 16 amino acids. Germline CDR1 reads SNHLY; CDR2 reads FYNNEI. V dropped 1 base and J dropped 1 base, with 11 bases sitting between them. CDR3: CASSEGGRRSNQPQHF. DNA of the CDR3: TGTGCCAGCAGTGAAGGGGGGAGACGGAGCAATCAGCCCCAGCATTTT.

V usage is TRBV19 and J usage is TRBJ2-1, with D unclear. Trimming shortened V by 6 bases and J by 6 bases, and 9 bases separated the two germline ends. The CDR3 is made up of 12 amino acids. CDR1 is LNHDA and CDR2 is SQIVND in the germline V gene (reference sequence). CDR3 coding DNA: TGTGCCAGTAGGATAATCGGCAATGAGCAGTTCTTC. As protein: CASRIIGNEQFF.

The chain employs TRBV7-8 and TRBJ2-1, with 7 bases fitting TRBD1. This CDR3 has 16 amino acids. Germline lookup yields CDR1 SGHVS and CDR2 FQNEAQ. The J segment lost 8 bases and the V segment lost 2 bases, leaving 12 bases of the junction unmatched. The CDR3 region is CASSLLGGAPVDEQFF. CDR3 coding DNA: TGTGCCAGCAGCTTATTAGGGGGCGCACCGGTCGATGAGCAGTTCTTC.

This clone came up a few times. One junction end disagrees with the germline gene, perhaps due to a read error. This CDR3 reads CASSLYNEEVFF. Written as DNA, the CDR3 is TGTGCCAGCAGCTTATATAATGAGGAGGTGTTTTTT. The chain has TRBV7-9 and TRBJ2-2, with a tentative D call TRBD2 (5 bases). Germline CDR1 reads SEHNR; CDR2 reads FQNEAQ (reference sequence). This CDR3 region has 12 residues.